This paragraph reports one TCR beta chain. The CDR3 has 14 amino acids. Germline CDR1 is SNHLY and CDR2 is FYNNEI. Unmatched junction bases numbered 8, after V lost 6 bases and J lost 4 bases. The protocol was immunoSEQ multiplex PCR, while the TCRdb copy is restricted to in-frame clones and leaves out a portion. This table has 7,200 or so clones, around 91% appearing once. The record originates from a study of T cell clonotyping in hematopoietic cell transplantation. The chain combines TRBV2 with TRBJ1-2, with TRBD1 matching over 7 bases. This TCR was recovered from a female patient aged 50-59 years who had an allogeneic stem cell transplant from an unrelated donor, so the T cells may come from the graft donor. Some clones in this sample may be carry-over from other donors' samples. Sequenced here: PBMCs, sampled 30 days after allogeneic stem cell transplant. CDR3 residues: CASSDDRAVYGYTF. In DNA, the CDR3 is TGTGCCAGCAGCGACGACAGGGCAGTCTATGGCTACACCTTC.